The 12 T cell receptor beta chains below were found in one sample sequenced in a study of CD8 T cells in Susac syndrome. With random hexamers, 0.5 to 1 ug RNA was reverse transcribed. TCRdb reprocessed the immunoSEQ multiplex PCR reads via MiXCR and lists one record per CDR3 protein. The data hold about 200,000 distinct CDR3 sequences, with roughly 95% observed a single time. Sequencing input: CD4+ T cells from PBMCs. These receptors came from a human donor in good health.

The chain has TRBV7-2 and TRBJ2-3, with unresolved D. V gave up 2 bases and J gave up 3 bases, with 12 bases separating them. Germline lookup yields CDR1 SGHTA and CDR2 FQGNSA. There are 15 residues in the CDR3. CDR3 in DNA: TGTGCCAGCAGCTTACAGGACGGCTTTACAGATACGCAGTATTTT. It yields the protein CASSLQDGFTDTQYF.

In its sample, this clonotype was seen once. The chain combines TRBV11-2 with TRBJ2-3, with D possibly TRBD2 on 6 matching bases. The CDR3 loop spans 14 amino acids. With 4 bases removed from V and 0 bases from J, the gap between germline ends came to 8 bases. CDR1 and CDR2 from the germline V gene are SGHAT and FQNNGV. The CDR3 is CASSWGTSTDTQYF. CDR3 nucleotides: TGTGCCAGCAGCTGGGGGACTAGCACAGATACGCAGTATTTT.

The rearrangement links TRBV20-1 to TRBJ2-3; the D is unclear. The germline V gene has CDR1 DFQATT and CDR2 SNEGSKA (reference sequence). V was cut by 3 bases and J by 4 bases, with 8 bases left in between. The CDR3 sequence is 12 residues long. CDR3 sequence: CSASGEADTQYF. As DNA, the CDR3 is TGCAGTGCTAGCGGAGAGGCAGATACGCAGTATTTT.

The gene calls are TRBV6-4 and TRBJ2-1; no reliable D call. Trimming stripped 6 bases from V and 5 bases from J, with 11 bases between. The CDR3 has 13 amino acids. CDR1 and CDR2 (germline): MRHNA, SNTAGT. The CDR3 region is CASSVDRNNEQFF. CDR3 bases: TGTGCCAGCAGCGTGGACCGAAACAATGAGCAGTTCTTC.

This clonotype was seen just once. The V and J genes are TRBV20-1 and TRBJ2-4, with 7 bases lining up with TRBD1. The germline gives CDR1 DFQATT, CDR2 SNEGSKA (reference sequence). V dropped 2 bases and J dropped 0; count of bases not matched to a gene: 13. The CDR3 consists of 18 residues. For the CDR3, the DNA is TGCAGTGCTAGACCTCACGGGACAGCTGAAATAGCCAAAAACATTCAGTACTTC. Amino acid sequence: CSARPHGTAEIAKNIQYF.

The genes are TRBV27 and TRBJ2-1; D unresolved. The CDR3 is made up of 11 amino acids. From germline, CDR1 is MNHEY and CDR2 SMNVEV (reference sequence). The V gene lost 10 bases and the J gene lost 0 bases, with 4 bases spanning the gap. The CDR3, as DNA: TGTGCCACGCGCTCCTACAATGAGCAGTTCTTC. Translation gives CATRSYNEQFF.

This clonotype was observed once. The CDR3 DNA reads TGTGCCAGCAGGGACCCGGGGACCTACGAGCAGTACGTC. Protein product: CASRDPGTYEQYV. The genes are TRBV6-2 or TRBV6-3 and TRBJ2-7, with D possibly matching TRBD2 (5 bases). The CDR3 is made up of 13 amino acids. CDR1 is MNHEY and CDR2 is SVGEGT in the germline V gene. V dropped 6 bases and J dropped 2 bases, with 11 bases sitting between them.

The chain combines TRBV2 with TRBJ2-3; 10 positions agree with TRBD2. With 5 bases clipped from V and 6 bases from J, the junction kept 11 bases outside the gene matches. Germline V gives CDR1 SNHLY, CDR2 FYNNEI. The length of the CDR3 is 16 residues. CDR3 amino acids: CASSRIIAGGTDTQYF. The CDR3 nucleotides are TGTGCCAGCAGTAGAATAATAGCGGGGGGAACTGATACGCAGTATTTT.

This CDR3 is CSARGGSLNQPQHF. The CDR3 bases are TGCAGCGCCCGAGGGGGCTCTCTCAATCAGCCCCAGCATTTT. The gene calls are TRBV29-1 and TRBJ1-5; the match to TRBD1 covers 7 bases. CDR1 is SQVTM and CDR2 is ANQGSEA in the germline V gene. Germline trimming cut 7 bases from V and 3 bases from J; bases unmatched to any gene: 9. This CDR3 is built from 14 residues. Based on the CDR3 plus reference TRBV29-1 and TRBJ1-5, the full variable domain is SAVISQKPSRDICQRGTSLTIQCQVDSQVTMMFWYRQQPGQSLTLIATANQGSEATYESGFVIDKFPISRPNLTFSTLTVSNMSPEDSSIYLCSARGGSLNQPQHFGDGTRLSIL.

The chain joins TRBV5-1 to TRBJ2-1, with 7 bases lining up with TRBD2. Germline V gene lookup returns CDR1 SGHRS and CDR2 YFSETQ. The V gene end was trimmed by 4 bases and the J gene end by 4 bases; junction bases not matched to a gene: 8. This CDR3 spans 15 amino acids. The CDR3 nucleotides are TGCGCCAGCAGCATACTAAGCGGGGCTTACAATGAGCAGTTCTTC. It is translated as CASSILSGAYNEQFF.

This clonotype occurred once. The rearrangement uses TRBV30 and TRBJ2-1; the D is unclear. The CDR3 consists of 12 residues. Germline CDR1 and CDR2: GTSNPN and SVGIG (reference sequence). V was cut by 8 bases and J by 0 bases, with 8 bases left in between. CDR3 in amino acids: CARLGSYNEQFF. In DNA form, the CDR3 reads TGTGCCCGGTTGGGCTCCTACAATGAGCAGTTCTTC.

The rearrangement joins TRBV5-1 to TRBJ1-5; TRBD1 matches 8 bases. The V and J ends lost 4 bases and 4 bases, in that order; junction bases with no gene match: 7. The germline V gene has CDR1 SGHRS and CDR2 YFSETQ. This CDR3 has 15 amino acids. CDR3 region: CASSPVQGANQPQHF. The CDR3 DNA reads TGCGCCAGCAGCCCGGTCCAGGGGGCAAATCAGCCCCAGCATTTT.